The 16 T cell receptor beta chains below were found in one sample sequenced in a study of cytomegalovirus exposure and HLA in healthy donors. The PCR used 60 Vbeta and 13 Jbeta primers. Using immunoSEQ multiplex PCR, the repertoire was profiled, and TCRdb retains in-frame clones only, with some absent. The sample shows some 130,000 clones, roughly 77% of them seen only once. Input material: PBMCs. The receptor source for this set is a male donor in good health and CMV-seronegative.

The chain recombines TRBV18 with TRBJ2-7; TRBD2 matches at 12 bases. The germline CDR1 and CDR2 sequences are KGHSH and LQKENI. The V and J ends lost 3 bases and 7 bases, in that order; junction bases with no gene match: 4. This CDR3 contains 14 residues. CDR3 nucleotide sequence: TGTGCCAGCTCACCGTTACTAGCGGGAGGAGAGCAGTACTTC. Translation gives CASSPLLAGGEQYF.

This sequence joins TRBV5-4 and TRBJ2-5; unclear D gene. Trimming removed 2 bases at V and 5 bases at J, with 4 bases between. Germline V gives CDR1 SGHNT, CDR2 YYREEE (reference sequence). The CDR3 has 11 amino acids. The CDR3: CASSLQETQYF. As DNA, the CDR3 is TGTGCCAGCAGCTTACAGGAGACCCAGTACTTC.

The chain combines TRBV5-8 with TRBJ2-7; the match to TRBD2 covers 7 bases. V was clipped by 3 bases and J by 3 bases; unmatched bases: 6. Germline lookup yields CDR1 SGHTS and CDR2 YDEGEE. This CDR3 has 14 amino acids. CDR3 amino acids: CASSSRRTSYEQYF. CDR3 sequence (DNA): TGTGCCAGCAGCTCGAGGCGGACTAGCTACGAGCAGTACTTC.

Concerning this clone itself: At one of its ends the junction is not consistent with the germline gene, which may arise from a read error. V and J are TRBV7-9 and TRBJ2-6, with D possibly TRBD2 on 8 matching bases. CDR3 size: 18 residues. From germline, CDR1 is SEHNR and CDR2 FQNEAQ (reference sequence). DNA for the CDR3: TGTGCCAGCAGCTCGGGGGGGGACAGAAGCTCTGGGGCCAACGGCCTGACTTTC. Protein sequence: CASSSGGDRSSGANGLTF.

This chain links TRBV9 with TRBJ2-2, with D maybe TRBD2 (5 bases). Trimming removed 6 bases from V and 7 bases from J, with 10 bases in between. Per the germline V gene, CDR1 is SGDLS and CDR2 is YYNGEE. The CDR3 spans 12 residues. The CDR3 spells CASTGESGELFF. Written as DNA, the CDR3 is TGTGCCAGCACCGGGGAAAGCGGGGAGCTGTTTTTT.

This clone was observed a handful of times. The rearrangement joins TRBV9 to TRBJ1-1; a weak D match, TRBD1 (6 bases). The CDR3 has 15 residues. V gave up 1 base and J gave up 0 bases, with 10 bases separating them. In germline, CDR1 is SGDLS, CDR2 YYNGEE. The CDR3 DNA reads TGTGCCAGCAGCGTATTGACAGGACTGAACACTGAAGCTTTCTTT. Translating it yields CASSVLTGLNTEAFF.

This chain links TRBV2 with TRBJ1-5, with unresolved D. V was cut by 4 bases and J by 1 base, with 11 bases left in between. Germline V gives CDR1 SNHLY, CDR2 FYNNEI. This CDR3 has 15 amino acids. The DNA of the CDR3 is TGTGCCAGCAGTGCTCCGCGGTCGAGCAATCAGCCCCAGCATTTT. The encoded protein is CASSAPRSSNQPQHF. Using reference TRBV2 and TRBJ1-5 for the parts outside the CDR3, the full variable domain is EPEVTQTPSHQVTQMGQEVILRCVPISNHLYFYWYRQILGQKVEFLVSFYNNEISEKSEIFDDQFSVERPDGSNFTLKIRSTKLEDSAMYFCASSAPRSSNQPQHFGDGTRLSIL.

The rearrangement uses TRBV5-1 and TRBJ1-3; no clear D. CDR1 and CDR2 (germline): SGHRS, YFSETQ. The CDR3 contains 16 residues. Trimming removed 0 bases at V and 0 bases at J, with 10 bases between. The CDR3 loop is CASSLDPGHSGNTIYF. In nucleotides, the CDR3 is TGCGCCAGCAGCTTGGACCCAGGCCACTCTGGAAACACCATATATTTT.

This clone was detected a few times. The chain links TRBV14 to TRBJ2-1, with 11 bases that match TRBD2. This CDR3 has 17 residues. V trimming: 1 base; J trimming: 8 bases; junction bases outside the gene matches: 10. Looked up from germline, CDR1 is SGHDN and CDR2 is FVKESK. As DNA, the CDR3 is TGTGCCAGCAGCCAAGGAAGGTGGCTAGCGGGGGGCGATGAGCAGTTCTTC. This gives the protein CASSQGRWLAGGDEQFF. The full variable domain, rest sourced from reference TRBV14 and TRBJ2-1, is EAGVTQFPSHSVIEKGQTVTLRCDPISGHDNLYWYRRVMGKEIKFLLHFVKESKQDESGMPNNRFLAERTGGTYSTLKVQPAELEDSGVYFCASSQGRWLAGGDEQFFGPGTRLTVL.

V usage is TRBV4-1 and J usage is TRBJ2-1; 9 bases line up with TRBD2. The germline CDR1 and CDR2 sequences are MGHRA and YSYEKL. The CDR3 loop spans 15 amino acids. V shed 4 bases and J 3 bases; nucleotides not matched to a gene: 4. Written as DNA, the CDR3 is TGCGCCAGCAGCCGAGCTAGCGGGGACTACAATGAGCAGTTCTTC. Translated: CASSRASGDYNEQFF.

This clone was detected once. The rearrangement joins TRBV2 to TRBJ1-5; 7 bases are shared with TRBD1. Germline V gives CDR1 SNHLY, CDR2 FYNNEI. This CDR3 spans 15 amino acids. Unmatched junction bases numbered 7, after V lost 4 bases and J lost 4 bases. The DNA for the CDR3 is TGTGCCAGCAGTGTGAGACAGGGACGGAATCAGCCCCAGCATTTT. Translation: CASSVRQGRNQPQHF.

The CDR3 loop reads CASSQGVGSGGTDTQYF. The CDR3 coding sequence is TGCGCCAGCAGCCAGGGGGTAGGGAGCGGGGGGACGGATACGCAGTATTTT. The chain uses TRBV4-3 and TRBJ2-3; 9 bases align to TRBD2. Germline-derived CDR1 and CDR2 are LGHNA and YSLEER. J was trimmed by 6 bases and V by 3 bases; bases with no gene match: 13. The CDR3 has 17 amino acids.

The chain combines TRBV12-5 with TRBJ2-7; D is uncertain. The germline V and J ends were trimmed by 1 base and 4 bases, with 8 bases remaining between them. The CDR3 spans 13 residues. Germline CDR1 and CDR2: LGHNT and FRNRAP. CDR3 DNA sequence: TGTGCTAGTGGTTTGGCCCCCCTGTACGAGCAGTACTTC. Translation gives CASGLAPLYEQYF. The full variable domain, in which reference TRBV12-5 and TRBJ2-7 provide the parts outside the CDR3, is DARVTQTPRHKVTEMGQEVTMRCQPILGHNTVFWYRQTMMQGLELLAYFRNRAPLDDSGMPKDRFSAEMPDATLATLKIQPSEPRDSAVYFCASGLAPLYEQYFGPGTRLTVT.

The chain joins TRBV6-5 to TRBJ2-3; D might be TRBD1 (5 bases). The CDR3 consists of 13 residues. Germline V gene sequence: CDR1 MNHEY, CDR2 SVGAGI. Trimming removed 4 bases at V and 8 bases at J, with 13 bases between. CDR3 DNA sequence: TGTGCCAGCAGTTCCTGGCAGGGTGGTACGCAGTATTTT. Amino acids: CASSSWQGGTQYF.

CDR3 loop: CASQRTGGNQPQHF. The CDR3 DNA reads TGCGCCAGTCAAAGGACAGGGGGAAATCAGCCCCAGCATTTT. V usage is TRBV4-1 and J usage is TRBJ1-5, with TRBD1 identical over 10 bases. This CDR3 region has 14 residues. V shed 9 bases, J shed 4 bases, and the junction held 6 bases outside the gene matches. Germline V gene lookup returns CDR1 MGHRA and CDR2 YSYEKL.

The sample holds a few counts of this clone. V gene TRBV5-1 combines with J gene TRBJ2-1, with TRBD2 as a possible D gene (6 bases). The CDR3 is 11 amino acids. V dropped 4 bases and J dropped 15 bases, with 14 bases sitting between them. Germline V gives CDR1 SGHRS, CDR2 YFSETQ. Written as DNA, the CDR3 is TGCGCCAGCAGCGGGGGGTTCAGGCTGTTCTTC. As protein: CASSGGFRLFF.